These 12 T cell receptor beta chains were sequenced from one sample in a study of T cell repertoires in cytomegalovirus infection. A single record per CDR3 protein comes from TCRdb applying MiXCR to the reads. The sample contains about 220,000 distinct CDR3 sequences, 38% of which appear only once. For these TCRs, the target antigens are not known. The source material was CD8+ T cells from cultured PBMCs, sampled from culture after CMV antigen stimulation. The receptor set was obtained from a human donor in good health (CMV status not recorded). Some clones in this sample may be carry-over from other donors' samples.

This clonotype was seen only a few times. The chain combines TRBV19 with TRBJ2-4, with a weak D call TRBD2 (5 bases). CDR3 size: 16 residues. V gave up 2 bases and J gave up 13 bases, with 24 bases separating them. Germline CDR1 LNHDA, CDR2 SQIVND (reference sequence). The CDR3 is CASSIRAGSRLRSQYF. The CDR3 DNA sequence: TGTGCCAGTAGTATACGGGCTGGGAGTCGGCTAAGAAGCCAGTACTTC.

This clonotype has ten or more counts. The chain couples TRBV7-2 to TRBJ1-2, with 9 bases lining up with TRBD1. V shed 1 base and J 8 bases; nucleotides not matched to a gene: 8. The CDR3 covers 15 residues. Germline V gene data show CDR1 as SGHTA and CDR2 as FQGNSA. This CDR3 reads CASSLVTGTGKGYTF. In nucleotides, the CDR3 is TGTGCCAGCAGCTTAGTCACCGGGACAGGGAAGGGCTACACCTTC.

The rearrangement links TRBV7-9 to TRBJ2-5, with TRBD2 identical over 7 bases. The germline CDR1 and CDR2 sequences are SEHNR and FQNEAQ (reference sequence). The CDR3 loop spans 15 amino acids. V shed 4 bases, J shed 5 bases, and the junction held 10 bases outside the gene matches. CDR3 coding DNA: TGTGCCAGCAGCTCACGGGACTACCATTTGGAGACCCAGTACTTC. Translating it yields CASSSRDYHLETQYF.

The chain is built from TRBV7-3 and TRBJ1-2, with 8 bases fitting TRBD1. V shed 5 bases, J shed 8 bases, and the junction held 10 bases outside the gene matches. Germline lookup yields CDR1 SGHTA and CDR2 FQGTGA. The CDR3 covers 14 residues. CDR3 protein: CASSLTGDIRGYTF. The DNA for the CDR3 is TGTGCCAGCAGCCTGACAGGGGATATTCGGGGCTACACCTTC.

CDR3: CASSLAGQAKNIQYF. DNA of the CDR3: TGTGCCAGCAGTTTAGCAGGCCAAGCCAAAAACATTCAGTACTTC. The rearrangement links TRBV12-3 or TRBV12-4 to TRBJ2-4, with D unresolved. This CDR3 has 15 amino acids. V was trimmed by 0 bases and J by 0 bases, leaving 6 bases between them.

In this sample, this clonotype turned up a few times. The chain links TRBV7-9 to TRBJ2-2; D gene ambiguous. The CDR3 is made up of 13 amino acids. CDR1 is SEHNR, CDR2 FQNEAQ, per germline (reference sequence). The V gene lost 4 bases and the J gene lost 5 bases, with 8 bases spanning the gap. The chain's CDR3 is CASSSPGTGELFF. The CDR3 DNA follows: TGTGCCAGCAGCTCGCCCGGGACCGGGGAGCTGTTTTTT.

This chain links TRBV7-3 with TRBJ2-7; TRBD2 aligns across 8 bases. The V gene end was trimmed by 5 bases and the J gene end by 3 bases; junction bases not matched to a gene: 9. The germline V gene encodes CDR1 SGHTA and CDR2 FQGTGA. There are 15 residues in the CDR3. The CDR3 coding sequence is TGTGCCAGCAGCCCCCTTAGTAGCGGGAACTACGAGCAGTACTTC. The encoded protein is CASSPLSSGNYEQYF.

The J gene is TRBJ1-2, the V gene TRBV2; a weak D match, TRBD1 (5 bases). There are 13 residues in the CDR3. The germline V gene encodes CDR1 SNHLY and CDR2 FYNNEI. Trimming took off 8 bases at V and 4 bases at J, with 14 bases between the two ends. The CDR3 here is CASLWGEGYGYTF. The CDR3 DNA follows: TGTGCCAGCCTCTGGGGGGAGGGCTATGGCTACACCTTC.

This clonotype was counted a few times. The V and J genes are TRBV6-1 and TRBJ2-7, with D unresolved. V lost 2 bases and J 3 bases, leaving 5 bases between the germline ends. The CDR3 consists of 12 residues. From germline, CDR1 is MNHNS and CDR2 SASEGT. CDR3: CASSELLYEQYF. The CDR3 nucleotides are TGTGCCAGCAGTGAACTACTCTACGAGCAGTACTTC.

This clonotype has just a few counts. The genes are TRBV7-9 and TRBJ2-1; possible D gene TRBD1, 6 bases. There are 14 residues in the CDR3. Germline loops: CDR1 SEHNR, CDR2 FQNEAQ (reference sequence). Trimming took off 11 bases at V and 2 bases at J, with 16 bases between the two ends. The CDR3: CAVQRQATYNEQFF. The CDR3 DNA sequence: TGTGCCGTCCAGAGACAGGCCACCTACAATGAGCAGTTCTTC.

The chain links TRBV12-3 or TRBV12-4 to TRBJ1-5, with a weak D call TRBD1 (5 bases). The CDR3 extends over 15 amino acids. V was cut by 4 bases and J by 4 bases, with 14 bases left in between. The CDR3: CASSSSGFENQPQHF. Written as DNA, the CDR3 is TGTGCCAGCAGTTCCTCAGGGTTTGAGAATCAGCCCCAGCATTTT.

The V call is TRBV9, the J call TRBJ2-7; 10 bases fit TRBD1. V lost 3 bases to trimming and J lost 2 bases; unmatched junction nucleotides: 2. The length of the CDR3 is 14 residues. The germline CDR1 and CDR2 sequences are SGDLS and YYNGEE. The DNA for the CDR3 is TGTGCCAGCAGCGAGGGGACAGGGGCCTACGAGCAGTACTTC. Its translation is CASSEGTGAYEQYF. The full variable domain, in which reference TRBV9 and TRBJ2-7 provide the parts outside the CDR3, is DSGVTQTPKHLITATGQRVTLRCSPRSGDLSVYWYQQSLDQGLQFLIQYYNGEERAKGNILERFSAQQFPDLHSELNLSSLELGDSALYFCASSEGTGAYEQYFGPGTRLTVT.